The rows below give T cell receptor beta chains drawn from one sample of a study of cytomegalovirus exposure and HLA in healthy donors. Assay: immunoSEQ multiplex PCR; the TCRdb copy retains only in-frame clones and omits some. The sample has some 130,000 clones; around 78% are singletons. The sequenced sample consisted of PBMCs. These receptors were obtained from a woman in her late teens or twenties in good health and CMV-seronegative. Both conserved end residues are part of each CDR3. The order of the fields is J gene, clone size, D gene, V gene, CDR3 protein, CDR3 DNA. The D gene is left open where the match is weak. Clone sizes are given selectively: once, few, many, or a class where the clone is expanded.

TRBJ1-2 . TRBD1 TRBV5-4 CASSLPGQGYGYTF TGTGCCAGCAGCTTGCCGGGACAGGGATATGGCTACACCTTC
TRBJ1-1 once . TRBV10-3 CAIKKSGGRVGTEAFF TGTGCCATCAAGAAGTCCGGGGGGCGCGTGGGCACTGAAGCTTTCTTT
TRBJ1-1 . TRBD1 TRBV5-4 CASSTPRQGATEAFF TGTGCCAGCAGCACCCCCCGGCAGGGGGCCACTGAAGCTTTCTTT
TRBJ2-5 . . TRBV6-5 CASTASGGPETQYF TGTGCCAGCACCGCCTCCGGGGGACCGGAGACCCAGTACTTC
TRBJ1-1 . . TRBV29-1 CSASPGTPSTEAFF TGCAGCGCCTCCCCCGGGACACCGAGTACTGAAGCTTTCTTT
TRBJ2-1 . . TRBV7-2 CASSLVQRNEQFF TGTGCCAGCAGCTTAGTCCAGCGCAATGAGCAGTTCTTC
TRBJ2-1 . . TRBV6-1 CASSEPHSHNEQFF TGTGCCAGCAGTGAACCCCACTCCCACAATGAGCAGTTCTTC
TRBJ1-2 . . TRBV25-1 CASRAGLNYGYTF TGTGCCAGCAGGGCGGGCCTCAACTATGGCTACACCTTC
TRBJ1-5 . . TRBV5-5 CASSSAGLRGQPQHF TGTGCCAGCAGCTCGGCGGGGTTGAGGGGTCAGCCCCAGCATTTT
TRBJ2-7 . . TRBV6-1 CASSDLYEQYF TGTGCCAGCAGTGACCTCTACGAGCAGTACTTC
TRBJ2-7 . TRBD1 TRBV18 CASSPGTVPTSSYEQYF TGTGCCAGCTCACCGGGGACAGTACCGACCAGCTCCTACGAGCAGTACTTC
TRBJ2-2 . TRBD2 TRBV5-4 CASSRRGAGELFF TGTGCCAGCAGTCGGCGGGGGGCCGGGGAGCTGTTTTTT
TRBJ1-2 few . TRBV6-4 CASSASTEGGYTF TGTGCCAGCAGTGCCTCGACAGAAGGCGGCTACACCTTC
TRBJ2-7 . . TRBV20-1 CSARGSYEQYF TGCAGTGCTAGAGGTTCTTACGAGCAGTACTTC
TRBJ1-4 . . TRBV6-5 CASSWGLLSMEKLFF TGTGCCAGCAGTTGGGGCCTGCTGAGCATGGAAAAACTGTTTTTT
TRBJ1-1 . TRBD1 TRBV7-6 CASSSNRDRVTEAFF TGTGCCAGCAGCTCCAACCGGGACAGGGTCACTGAAGCTTTCTTT
TRBJ1-1 . . TRBV19 CASSMREATEAFF TGTGCCAGTAGTATGAGAGAGGCCACTGAAGCTTTCTTT
TRBJ1-2 . . TRBV5-1 CASSLDRADGYTF TGCGCCAGCAGCTTGGACAGGGCGGATGGCTACACCTTC
TRBJ2-7 . . TRBV5-4 CASSLEAGSYEQYF TGTGCCAGCAGCTTGGAGGCGGGATCCTACGAGCAGTACTTC
TRBJ2-1 . . TRBV5-6 CVSSLEASVGEQFF TGTGTCAGCAGCTTGGAGGCTAGCGTTGGTGAGCAGTTCTTC
TRBJ1-5 . . TRBV25-1 CASSRGDNQPQHF TGTGCCAGCAGCAGGGGTGACAATCAGCCCCAGCATTTT
TRBJ2-1 . . TRBV4-1 CASSPAGGGINEQFF TGCGCCAGCAGCCCCGCTGGGGGCGGAATAAATGAGCAGTTCTTC
TRBJ1-5 . TRBD1 TRBV7-9 CASSPGDRGPWGNQPQHF TGTGCCAGCAGCCCCGGGGACAGGGGGCCTTGGGGCAATCAGCCCCAGCATTTT
TRBJ1-6 . . TRBV6-5 CASSYASRSPLHF TGTGCCAGCAGTTACGCCAGTCGTTCACCCCTCCACTTT